The next 12 T cell receptor beta chains were all read from a single sample in a study of T cell responses to AZD1222 COVID-19 vaccine. Sequencing used immunoSEQ multiplex PCR; TCRdb keeps in-frame clones, though not all of them. The sample contains 90,000 or so clones, 80% to 90% of which appear only once. This specimen was peripheral blood, taken on day 0 of AZD1222 vaccination. These TCRs come from an adult in good health.

This chain joins TRBV4-2 and TRBJ2-1; 9 bases are a match to TRBD2. Germline CDR1 is LGHNA and CDR2 is YNFKEQ. The length of the CDR3 is 16 residues. With V trimmed by 0 bases and J by 10 bases, 10 bases remained unmatched. The CDR3 here is CASSQDEAGGPREQFF. CDR3 DNA sequence: TGTGCCAGCAGCCAAGATGAGGCGGGAGGGCCAAGGGAGCAGTTCTTC.

This clone was recorded once. The genes are TRBV13 and TRBJ1-4; maybe TRBD1 (6 bases). Between the trimmed V and J ends, which lost 2 bases and 0 bases, there was a span of 19 bases. CDR1 and CDR2 (germline): PRHDT, FYEKMQ (reference sequence). The CDR3 loop spans 19 amino acids. CDR3 sequence: CASSLRDRRWPATNEKLFF. The CDR3 nucleotides read TGTGCCAGCAGCTTAAGAGACAGGCGGTGGCCCGCAACTAATGAAAAACTGTTTTTT.

The chain has TRBV9 and TRBJ2-1, with a tentative D call TRBD2 (5 bases). Germline CDR1 SGDLS, CDR2 YYNGEE. The V gene lost 2 bases and the J gene lost 4 bases, with 22 bases spanning the gap. The length of the CDR3 is 18 residues. The CDR3 coding sequence is TGTGCCAGCAGCGTCGGGGAACTAGTAAGCCCCATATACAATGAGCAGTTCTTC. Translating gives CASSVGELVSPIYNEQFF.

The chain couples TRBV28 to TRBJ2-1, with D tentatively TRBD1 (5 bases). There are 14 residues in the CDR3. The V end lost 5 bases, the J end lost 4 bases, and 12 bases lay between the germline ends. Germline-derived CDR1 and CDR2 are MDHEN and SYDVKM. CDR3 sequence reads: CASSNVAGYNEQFF. DNA for the CDR3: TGTGCCAGCAGTAATGTTGCAGGGTACAATGAGCAGTTCTTC.

The gene calls are TRBV29-1 and TRBJ2-7; D gene uncertain. This CDR3 spans 11 amino acids. With 5 bases removed from V and 4 bases from J, the gap between germline ends came to 9 bases. Per the germline V gene, CDR1 is SQVTM and CDR2 is ANQGSEA. CDR3 protein: CSVPPGYEQYF. In DNA form, the CDR3 reads TGCAGCGTTCCACCCGGTTACGAGCAGTACTTC.

The V call is TRBV5-8, the J call TRBJ1-5; TRBD1 matches at 7 bases. The CDR3 runs 15 residues. Looked up from germline, CDR1 is SGHTS and CDR2 is YDEGEE. J gave up 4 bases and V 5 bases, and 9 bases lay outside the gene matches. The CDR3: CASSYRPGGNQPQHF. DNA for the CDR3: TGTGCCAGCAGTTATCGACCAGGGGGTAATCAGCCCCAGCATTTT.

This clone was recorded only once. The CDR3 region is CASSPGAGGQETQYF. CDR3 coding DNA: TGTGCCAGCTCACCAGGGGCGGGAGGGCAAGAGACCCAGTACTTC. The chain is built from TRBV7-2 and TRBJ2-5; TRBD2 matches 9 bases. The CDR3 extends over 15 amino acids. Germline assignment: CDR1 SGHTA and CDR2 FQGNSA. Unmatched junction bases numbered 9, after V lost 8 bases and J lost 2 bases.

The chain combines TRBV29-1 with TRBJ2-3; a weak D match, TRBD2 (6 bases). V lost 7 bases and J 0 bases, leaving 14 bases between the germline ends. The CDR3 has 14 amino acids. The germline CDR1 and CDR2 sequences are SQVTM and ANQGSEA. CDR3 in amino acids: CSAHLAASTDTQYF. For the CDR3, the DNA is TGCAGCGCTCACTTAGCGGCTAGCACAGATACGCAGTATTTT.

The chain carries TRBV21-1 and TRBJ2-5; the D segment call TRBD1 is taken from the table without a DNA check. TRBV21-1 is tagged as a pseudogene. CDR3 length: 14 residues. CDR3 region: CASSNGGQQETQYF. Here the CDR3 DNA reads TGTGCCAGCAGCAATGGCGGACAGCAAGAGACCCAGTACTTC.

The chain recombines TRBV6-5 with TRBJ2-7; D call uncertain. V lost 0 bases and J lost 6, with 9 bases in between. The CDR3 runs 13 residues. Germline values: CDR1 MNHEY, CDR2 SVGAGI. The CDR3 loop is CASSYSNGLEQYF. CDR3 sequence (DNA): TGTGCCAGCAGTTACTCGAACGGCCTCGAGCAGTACTTC.

This chain joins TRBV29-1 and TRBJ2-1; 8 bases line up with TRBD2. J lost 6 bases, V lost 6 bases, and 10 bases had no gene match. The germline CDR1 and CDR2 sequences are SQVTM and ANQGSEA. The CDR3 extends over 14 amino acids. CDR3 nucleotide sequence: TGCAGCGTCCGAAAGCGGGAGAGCGGCAATGAGCAGTTCTTC. Encoded protein: CSVRKRESGNEQFF.

This chain uses TRBV9 with TRBJ1-1; D gene unclear. Germline values: CDR1 SGDLS, CDR2 YYNGEE. The CDR3 covers 11 residues. Trimming took 7 bases from V and 3 from J, leaving 7 bases between them. The CDR3 loop is CASPGDTEAFF. For the CDR3, the DNA is TGTGCCAGCCCCGGGGACACTGAAGCTTTCTTT.